Listed below are T cell receptor beta chains from one sample, sequenced in a study of T cell repertoires in cytomegalovirus infection. TCRdb used MiXCR to reprocess the reads, holding one entry per CDR3 protein. In the table there are a few hundred thousand distinct CDR3 sequences, just under 25% of which are singletons. Antigens for these TCRs are unknown. The input for sequencing was cultured PBMCs, taken from culture after CMV antigen stimulation. Source of these receptors: a human donor in good health (CMV status not recorded). Some clones in this sample may be carry-over from other donors' samples. Both conserved end residues are part of each CDR3. A D gene is named only where the DNA matches it firmly. The listing skips clone size in some rows; elsewhere it reads once, few, many or a size class.

j_call,d_call,cdr3_length,clone_size,v_call,cdr3_aa,cdr3_nt
TRBJ1-2,.,15,many,TRBV7-2,CASSVSLLDKYGYTF,TGTGCCAGCAGCGTATCCCTGCTCGACAAGTATGGCTACACCTTC
TRBJ2-3,.,13,few,TRBV12-3/TRBV12-4,CASSFTQADTQYF,TGTGCCAGCAGTTTTACCCAGGCAGATACGCAGTATTTT
TRBJ2-1,TRBD1,18,few,TRBV19,CASRSSQGARTLGNEQFF,TGTGCCAGTAGGAGCTCCCAGGGGGCCCGAACCCTTGGGAATGAGCAGTTCTTC
TRBJ2-5,TRBD2,17,few,TRBV4-3,CASSQEGAGGYQETQYF,TGCGCCAGCAGCCAAGAAGGAGCGGGAGGGTACCAAGAGACCCAGTACTTC
TRBJ2-1,TRBD2,16,.,TRBV15,CATSSGTTDQYNEQFF,TGTGCCACCAGCAGTGGGACTACCGATCAATACAATGAGCAGTTCTTC
TRBJ2-1,TRBD2,14,.,TRBV20-1,CSLEAGWERDEQFF,TGCAGTCTAGAAGCGGGGTGGGAGCGTGATGAGCAGTTCTTC
TRBJ2-3,TRBD2,15,few,TRBV5-4,CASTLGTQRGDTQYF,TGTGCCAGCACCCTTGGGACCCAGCGGGGAGATACGCAGTATTTT
TRBJ2-1,.,18,.,TRBV7-3,CASSSGVSGPGAYNEQFF,TGTGCCAGCAGCTCGGGGGTATCCGGGCCGGGGGCTTACAATGAGCAGTTCTTC
TRBJ1-1,TRBD1,13,.,TRBV7-2,CASSPLGQGEAFF,TGTGCCAGCAGCCCCCTGGGACAGGGTGAAGCTTTCTTT
TRBJ2-2,.,17,few,TRBV5-6,CASSLQGIGARAGELFF,TGTGCCAGCAGTCTACAGGGAATTGGGGCAAGAGCCGGGGAGCTGTTTTTT
TRBJ2-7,.,13,few,TRBV19,CASKAGHSYEQYF,TGTGCCAGTAAGGCAGGGCACTCTTACGAGCAGTACTTC
TRBJ1-6,.,13,.,TRBV19,CAATPGYNSPLHF,TGTGCTGCGACTCCAGGTTACAATTCACCCCTCCACTTT
TRBJ2-3,.,14,.,TRBV14,CASSRGRSTDTQYF,TGTGCCAGCAGCCGGGGCCGGTCCACAGATACGCAGTATTTT
TRBJ2-5,.,14,.,TRBV6-2/TRBV6-3,CASSYGWTEETQYF,TGTGCCAGCAGTTACGGTTGGACGGAAGAGACCCAGTACTTC
TRBJ1-1,.,14,.,TRBV27,CASSLAWTAAEAFF,TGTGCCAGCAGTTTAGCCTGGACAGCGGCTGAAGCTTTCTTT
TRBJ2-1,TRBD2,18,.,TRBV5-6,CASSRTSGTRVAYNEQFF,TGTGCCAGCAGCCGGACTAGCGGGACTAGAGTGGCCTACAATGAGCAGTTCTTC
TRBJ2-5,.,13,.,TRBV20-1,CSALLGQQETQYF,TGCAGTGCCCTGCTCGGACAGCAAGAGACCCAGTACTTC
TRBJ2-7,TRBD2,16,few,TRBV18,CASSRLLAGNTYEQYF,TGTGCCAGCTCACGACTCCTAGCGGGGAACACCTACGAGCAGTACTTC
TRBJ2-7,TRBD2,15,many,TRBV5-5,CASSWGLAGGGEQYF,TGTGCCAGCAGCTGGGGACTAGCGGGAGGCGGCGAGCAGTACTTC